This T cell receptor beta chain stems from a study of T cells expressing NK-cell markers. Study-level information: One of eight sequenced donors was HCMV-seronegative; the other seven were seropositive. Overall study results and limits: Also leading the CD3+CD56-NKG2C+ fraction in a few donors were these clonotypes.

Turning to this clonotype: What it binds is unknown.

Germline CDR1 is SGHRS and CDR2 is YFSETQ. The CDR3 contains 14 residues. TCRdb reprocessed the 5' RACE reads and keeps a single row for each CDR3 protein, giving no DNA. The ten top clones account for approximately 12%, within a sample of about 390,000 distinct CDR3 sequences. The clonotype was recovered from a woman aged 45-65 years in good health. The genes are TRBV5-1 and TRBJ2-2. The sequencing sample was made of blood T cells: a sorted CD56 or NKG2C T cell subset, CD4+ or CD8+ T cells, or bulk PBMC T cells (not recorded which). The CDR3 region is CASSMDLRAGELFF.